This TCR beta chain appears in the sequencing data of a study of the immune and genomic landscape of osteosarcoma (dated by TCRdb to about 2020). Regarding the study in general: The overall cohort comprised 45 to 55 pediatric and adult patients with high-grade osteosarcoma, with a median age at diagnosis of about 27 years (range about 5-85). The cohort was enriched for poor-risk disease, with more than 72% showing unfavorable pathologic response to standard therapy and around 61% deceased. Patients in the overall cohort were 60% male, and approximately 80% presented with localized disease at diagnosis. To define immunogenic potential, the study profiled osteosarcoma specimens using whole genome, RNA and T-cell receptor sequencing along with immunohistochemistry and reverse phase protein arrays. The osteosarcoma immunogenomic landscape was characterized by integrating TCR sequencing results with transcriptome, protein array and immunostaining data. The goal of the study was to explain why immune checkpoint inhibitors have shown limited clinical activity in osteosarcoma. A couple of samples from the same tumor site were contributed by each of three patients.

The ImmunoSEQ Assay (Adaptive Biotechnologies) was used to immunosequence the CDR3 regions of the TCR beta chain. The study's processing was this. TCRB rearrangements, read counts, read proportions and gene usage were exported through the ImmunoSEQ Analyzer platform. T-cell clonality was calculated from productive rearrangements as 1 minus Pielou's evenness. Clonal space homeostasis binned clonotypes as rare, small, medium, large or hyperexpanded (0.01 to 1 of the repertoire). TCR productive clonality was compared across immune clusters C1, C2 and C3 using the Wilcoxon rank sum test. Here the immuneACCESS table is served through TCRdb, limited to in-frame sequences with V and J called. Missing clones are a known gap in these copies; in checked studies unresolved V genes cover under half, and the rest lacks a known reason. Clone size and the V and J calls come from that table; the DNA yielded D and trimming. The sample table lists roughly 9,800 clones, approximately 70% of them with a count of one. Together, the top ten hold 18% of the sample.

The specimens were post-treatment primary, local recurrence and metastasis tumors obtained from patients with a poor prognosis. The germline ends are 16 bases apart after V is trimmed by 3 bases and J by 4 bases. In the germline V gene, CDR1 corresponds to SGDLS and CDR2 to YYNGEE. Spanning cysteine to phenylalanine, the CDR3 consists of 15 amino acids. Only the CDR3 part of the read is kept: 45 bases, read in frame from the first base. What the work shows at the level of the full study, not this receptor alone: Sample size was not determined by any statistical method, because osteosarcoma is rare and all possible samples were collected. Clonality benchmarks were derived from external normal skin and healthy peripheral blood data rather than from matched normal tissue. Along with the frozen tumor specimens, matched blood was collected from just a couple of patients. A handful of cases had a single hyperexpanded clone dominating the repertoire, and all had fewer than 100 T-cell clonotypes. Although TCR productive clonality was higher in the immune-hot C3 cluster than in the cold C1 cluster, TCR productive clonality was still low overall. Productive TCR clonality was found to be low overall, with an average of 0.09 and a maximum of 0.3, which suggested limited T-cell clonal expansion.

On this clone itself: Its antigen remains unidentified. Base qualities are not at hand, and no much larger clone is one base apart.

The receptor chain draws on TRBV9 and TRBJ1-2; the D gene is unclear. The sequencing input was osteosarcoma tumor tissue from the lung. The sequence was obtained from a human donor with osteosarcoma. The DNA sequence is TGTGCCAGCAGCGCCAACCAGGCCCGGCCCTATGGCTACACCTTC. It codes for CASSANQARPYGYTF.